This T cell receptor beta chain originates from a study of T cell clonality in common variable immunodeficiency. Study-level results: In common variable immunodeficiency, TCR beta chains reportedly carried fewer deletions and N-nucleotide insertions.

In this sample, this clone turned up a few times. Its target is not known. Read data end 3 residues before the CDR3 end; the end is taken from the germline J gene. Of CVID subjects, roughly 15 were female and 29 male, mean age approximately 44. Measured with immunoSEQ multiplex PCR; TCRdb has only the in-frame clones, and not every one. This sample shows about 34,000 clones and no singletons; around 6.9% rests with the ten largest. This CDR3 has 14 amino acids. Between the trimmed V and J ends, which lost 1 base and 2 bases, there was a span of 8 bases. Germline loops: CDR1 SGHVS, CDR2 FQNEAQ. The J gene is TRBJ2-5, the V gene TRBV7-8; TRBD2 might be the D (5 bases). This sequence originates from a human donor with common variable immunodeficiency. The sample consisted of peripheral blood mononuclear cells. CDR3 bases read: TGTGCCAGCAGCTTAGTCGGGGAACAAGAGACC. It is translated as CASSLVGEQET. From start to end, the CDR3 is CASSLVGEQETQYF.